This record covers a single T cell receptor (beta chain). The data were obtained in a study of blood T cell repertoires in COVID-19. The repertoire was sequenced with immunoSEQ multiplex PCR; TCRdb's copy has only in-frame clones and lacks some. This sample has 250,000 or so clones, with 85% to 90% found just once. The receptor was isolated from a man aged 50-59 years who had been exposed to COVID-19. The sequenced sample was PBMCs or T cells enriched from blood (not recorded which).

This CDR3 reads CASLSRGTGGELFF. CDR3 nucleotides: TGTGCCAGTCTATCCAGGGGGACGGGTGGGGAGCTGTTTTTT. V gene TRBV6-1 combines with J gene TRBJ2-2, with 7 bases fitting TRBD1. The CDR3 spans 14 residues. The germline CDR1 and CDR2 sequences are MNHNS and SASEGT. V trimming: 9 bases; J trimming: 8 bases; junction bases outside the gene matches: 12.